A single sample is the source of the 20 T cell receptor beta chains below, sequenced in a study of HIV-infected patients and healthy controls (dated by TCRdb to about 2014). Since whole blood was used without any cell fractionation, the repertoire reflected all peripheral T cells in unsorted form. Receptors were amplified or captured by 5' RACE. TCRdb records Illumina MiSeq as the sequencer. SuperScript III was used to reverse transcribe 500 ng RNA with primers targeting the alpha and beta constant regions. Separate alpha and beta chain libraries were made by chain-specific third strand synthesis with multiplexing indices. The raw public data were reprocessed by TCRdb itself: fastp quality trimming at Q25, MiXCR clonotype calling, in-frame beta chains only. Each entry merges the rows of one CDR3 protein and shows their most common DNA and genes. This sample is represented by 5,500 to 6,500 distinct CDR3 sequences; 10% of them were singletons. Roughly 12% of the sample rests with the top ten.

Sequencing was performed on blood, taken before antiretroviral therapy. Receptors originate from an adult with HIV infection.

This clonotype was counted between two and nine times. This chain connects TRBV12-3 or TRBV12-4 to TRBJ1-1, with no clear D. V was shortened by 9 bases and J by 10 bases, with 21 bases between the two germline ends. The CDR3 spans 13 residues. CDR3 coding DNA: TGTGCCAGTGTACACCCTGCCCGGATCGCAGCTTTCTTT. Residues: CASVHPARIAAFF.

A few counts support this clonotype. The chain combines TRBV19 with TRBJ1-6; D is unresolved. Germline V gene lookup returns CDR1 LNHDA and CDR2 SQIVND (reference sequence). There are 16 residues in the CDR3. Trimming shortened V by 4 bases and J by 0 bases, and 10 bases separated the two germline ends. CDR3 sequence: CASSTAAGSYNSPLHF. The CDR3 DNA reads TGTGCCAGTAGTACTGCAGCGGGCTCCTATAATTCACCCCTCCACTTT. The variable domain in full, with the rest retrieved from reference TRBV19 and TRBJ1-6, is DGGITQSPKYLFRKEGQNVTLSCEQNLNHDAMYWYRQDPGQGLRLIYYSQIVNDFQKGDIAEGYSVSREKKESFPLTVTSAQKNPTAFYLCASSTAAGSYNSPLHFGNGTRLTVT.

In the case of this clonotype: With a much larger clone just one base away, this may be a read error. This chain uses TRBV5-1 with TRBJ2-5, with 10 bases that match TRBD1. This CDR3 has 14 amino acids. Germline values: CDR1 SGHRS, CDR2 YFSETQ. The CDR3 DNA reads as TGCGCCAGCATGGGACAGGGGCACCAAGAGACCCAGTGCTTC. This gives the protein CASMGQGHQETQCF.

The V and J genes are TRBV20-1 and TRBJ1-5; D gene uncertain. The CDR3 length is 13 residues. Trimming pared 3 bases from V and 5 bases from J, leaving 11 bases between. Germline CDR1 is DFQATT and CDR2 is SNEGSKA (reference sequence). The CDR3 loop is CSARVRLDQPQHF. The CDR3 bases are TGCAGTGCTAGGGTACGTCTAGATCAGCCCCAGCATTTT.

This clonotype has just one count. The J gene is TRBJ1-2, the V gene TRBV7-2; D perhaps matches TRBD1 (5 bases). Germline CDR1 and CDR2: SGHTA and FQGNSA. CDR3 length equals 15 residues. With 2 bases removed from V and 4 bases from J, the gap between germline ends came to 14 bases. In nucleotides, the CDR3 is TGTGCCAGCAGCTTAACGGCAGGGATGACCTATGGCTACACCTTC. It yields the protein CASSLTAGMTYGYTF.

This clonotype is judged medium-sized. CDR3 amino acids: CSVVVNPGNNEQFF. The CDR3 DNA reads TGCAGCGTTGTGGTAAACCCGGGGAACAATGAGCAGTTCTTC. The chain carries TRBV29-1 and TRBJ2-1; D is perhaps TRBD2 (5 bases). The CDR3 is 14 amino acids. Germline V gene data show CDR1 as SQVTM and CDR2 as ANQGSEA. The ends were cut back, 4 bases at V and 5 bases at J, with 15 bases in the middle.

This clonotype is medium-sized (0.01 to 0.1%). CDR3 bases: TGTGCCGTAGCTCGAAGGGGAAACTATGGCTACACCTTC. It yields the protein CAVARRGNYGYTF. V gene TRBV6-2 or TRBV6-3 combines with J gene TRBJ1-2, with a possible D match to TRBD1 (5 bases). The V gene lost 11 bases and the J gene lost 2 bases, with 15 bases spanning the gap. Per the germline V gene, CDR1 is MNHEY and CDR2 is SVGEGT. The CDR3 loop spans 13 amino acids.

This clonotype was detected many times. The chain is built from TRBV6-5 and TRBJ1-6, with 9 bases lining up with TRBD1. CDR3 length: 15 residues. CDR1 and CDR2 from the germline V gene are MNHEY and SVGAGI. The V gene end was trimmed by 4 bases and the J gene end by 8 bases; junction bases not matched to a gene: 6. The CDR3 DNA sequence: TGTGCCAGCAGTTCCAGCGGGACAGGGTATTCACCCCTCCACTTT. Protein product: CASSSSGTGYSPLHF.

Ten or more counts support this clonotype. The rearrangement uses TRBV5-1 and TRBJ2-5, with D unresolved. CDR3 length equals 16 residues. CDR1 and CDR2 (germline): SGHRS, YFSETQ. V lost 1 base, J lost 3 bases, and 16 bases lay in between. The CDR3 protein is CASSLPVNTPKETQYF. For the CDR3, the DNA is TGCGCCAGCAGCTTGCCAGTCAACACCCCTAAAGAGACCCAGTACTTC.

By proportion, this clonotype is medium-sized (0.01 to 0.1%). The chain carries TRBV19 and TRBJ2-5, with 9 bases fitting TRBD1. V trimming: 3 bases; J trimming: 3 bases; junction bases outside the gene matches: 5. Germline loops: CDR1 LNHDA, CDR2 SQIVND (reference sequence). The length of the CDR3 is 15 residues. The CDR3 region is CASSMEGTGKETQYF. DNA for the CDR3: TGTGCCAGTAGTATGGAAGGGACAGGGAAAGAGACCCAGTACTTC.

Ten or more counts support this clonotype. The chain joins TRBV5-1 to TRBJ2-5; weak D call: TRBD1 (6 bases). The germline CDR1 and CDR2 sequences are SGHRS and YFSETQ. The ends were cut back, 3 bases at V and 9 bases at J, with 15 bases in the middle. CDR3 length: 13 residues. CDR3 protein: CASSWEQGMAQYF. The CDR3 DNA sequence: TGCGCCAGCAGCTGGGAACAGGGTATGGCCCAGTACTTC.

This clonotype was counted at least ten times. The CDR3: CASSYPGQGQPQHF. The CDR3 region has the DNA TGTGCCAGCAGTTACCCCGGACAGGGACAGCCCCAGCATTTT. V is TRBV6-2 or TRBV6-3 and J is TRBJ1-5; TRBD1 matches at 8 bases. The germline V gene encodes CDR1 MNHEY and CDR2 SVGEGT. The CDR3 is 14 residues long. V lost 2 bases and J lost 7; bases outside the gene matches: 4.

This clonotype is medium-sized. The chain joins TRBV5-1 to TRBJ2-3; D uncertain. The V and J ends lost 4 bases and 4 bases respectively, with 22 bases between them. Germline V lookup: CDR1 SGHRS, CDR2 YFSETQ. The CDR3 is 17 amino acids. The DNA of the CDR3 is TGCGCCAGCAGCCCGGGTTCGGGCGCCGCCTTGGCAGATACGCAGTATTTT. Amino acid sequence: CASSPGSGAALADTQYF.

The V call is TRBV18, the J call TRBJ1-2; 8 positions match TRBD1. The CDR3 spans 15 residues. V gave up 3 bases and J gave up 4 bases; unmatched junction bases: 7. The germline CDR1 and CDR2 sequences are KGHSH and LQKENI. CDR3 protein: CASSPTQGASYGYTF. As DNA, the CDR3 is TGTGCCAGCTCACCGACCCAGGGGGCTAGCTATGGCTACACCTTC.

CDR3 nucleotide sequence: TGTGCCAGCAGCTTAGGTCGATGGGGGACAGGGAACAATGAGCAGTTCTTC. Protein: CASSLGRWGTGNNEQFF. J is TRBJ2-1 and V is TRBV11-2, with 9 nucleotides matching TRBD1. The CDR3 covers 17 residues. V lost 1 base, J lost 5 bases, and 9 bases stayed unmatched. Per germline, CDR1 SGHAT and CDR2 FQNNGV.

As for this clonotype: This could be a read error, since a much larger clone is one nucleotide away. The chain has TRBV13 and TRBJ1-1, with no clear D. The CDR3 is made up of 14 amino acids. In germline, CDR1 is PRHDT, CDR2 FYEKMQ (reference sequence). DNA of the CDR3: TGTGCCAGCAACTTAGGAGATTCCAACACTGAAGCTTTCTTT. Its translation: CASNLGDSNTEAFF.

CDR3 loop: CASSLSMGGSGYNEQFF. The CDR3 nucleotides are TGTGCCAGCAGCTTATCCATGGGGGGGTCAGGCTACAATGAGCAGTTCTTC. The chain combines TRBV11-2 with TRBJ2-1, with 7 nucleotides matching TRBD2. V shed 2 bases, J shed 3 bases, and the junction held 10 bases outside the gene matches. This CDR3 has 17 amino acids. Germline CDR1 is SGHAT and CDR2 is FQNNGV.

This clonotype is labeled as medium-sized. This chain connects TRBV20-1 to TRBJ2-3, with 10 bases lining up with TRBD2. The CDR3 is 13 residues long. Per the germline V gene, CDR1 is DFQATT and CDR2 is SNEGSKA (reference sequence). V was pared by 2 bases and J by 5 bases, with 1 base of the junction left unmatched. The CDR3, as DNA: TGCAGTGCTAGACTAGCGGGGGTAGATACGCAGTATTTT. Its translation is CSARLAGVDTQYF.

This sequence joins TRBV15 and TRBJ2-5; D is unresolved. Trimming removed 3 bases from V and 1 base from J, with 6 bases in between. This CDR3 is built from 13 residues. Germline loops: CDR1 LNHNV, CDR2 YYDKDF (reference sequence). Here the CDR3 DNA reads TGTGCCACCAGCAGCGGACCCCAAGAGACCCAGTACTTC. Residues: CATSSGPQETQYF.

In its sample, this clonotype ranks as medium-sized. The chain employs TRBV5-1 and TRBJ1-5; D call uncertain. The CDR3 is 13 amino acids. CDR1 and CDR2 from the germline V gene are SGHRS and YFSETQ. The ends were cut back, 5 bases at V and 6 bases at J, with 12 bases in the middle. The DNA for the CDR3 is TGCGCCAGCAGAAGGGAGCCGCGTCAGCCCCAGCATTTT. Translation: CASRREPRQPQHF.